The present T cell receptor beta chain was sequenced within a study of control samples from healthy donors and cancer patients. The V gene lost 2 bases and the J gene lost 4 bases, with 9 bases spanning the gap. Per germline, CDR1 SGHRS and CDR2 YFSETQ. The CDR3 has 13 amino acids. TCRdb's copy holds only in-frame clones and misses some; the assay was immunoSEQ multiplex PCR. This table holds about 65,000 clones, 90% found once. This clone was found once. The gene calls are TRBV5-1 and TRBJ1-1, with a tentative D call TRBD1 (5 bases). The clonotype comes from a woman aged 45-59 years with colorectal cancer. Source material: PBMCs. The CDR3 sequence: CASSFGRGTEAFF. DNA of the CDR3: TGCGCCAGCAGCTTCGGAAGGGGCACTGAAGCTTTCTTT.